A single sample is the source of the 25 T cell receptor beta chains below, sequenced in a study of blood T cell repertoires in COVID-19. Produced via immunoSEQ multiplex PCR; TCRdb's table is partial and in-frame only. Among a few hundred thousand clones, about 87% were seen once, and the ten largest hold about 9.4%. The sample consisted of peripheral blood. Receptors were obtained from a woman aged 25 to 39 with COVID-19, enrolled during active disease.

The rearrangement uses TRBV5-1 and TRBJ2-5, with 7 bases identical to TRBD1. Germline loops: CDR1 SGHRS, CDR2 YFSETQ. The CDR3 runs 15 residues. The ends lost 5 bases at V and 2 bases at J; junction bases unmatched: 9. The DNA of the CDR3 is TGCGCCAGCAGAAGGGGGACAGAGACACAAGAGACCCAGTACTTC. Protein product: CASRRGTETQETQYF.

The V gene is TRBV30, the J gene TRBJ2-7; D perhaps matches TRBD2 (6 bases). From germline, CDR1 is GTSNPN and CDR2 SVGIG (reference sequence). V lost 2 bases to trimming and J lost 3 bases, with 11 bases between them. The length of the CDR3 is 13 residues. The CDR3 spells CAWSTGTHYEQYF. For the CDR3, the DNA is TGTGCCTGGAGTACCGGGACTCACTACGAGCAGTACTTC.

The chain is built from TRBV27 and TRBJ2-7; no definite D call. The CDR3 runs to 12 residues. Trimming cost V 6 bases and J 2 bases, with 8 bases left between them. Looked up from germline, CDR1 is MNHEY and CDR2 is SMNVEV (reference sequence). The CDR3 sequence is CASRHTPYEQYF. CDR3 in DNA: TGTGCCAGCAGACACACGCCCTACGAGCAGTACTTC.

The chain couples TRBV2 to TRBJ2-3, with TRBD2 as a possible D gene (6 bases). The CDR3 totals 13 residues. V was shortened by 7 bases and J by 0 bases, with 8 bases between the two germline ends. Germline CDR1 is SNHLY and CDR2 is FYNNEI. The CDR3 DNA reads TGTGCCAGCATGAGCGGGAGCACAGATACGCAGTATTTT. It specifies CASMSGSTDTQYF.

The rearrangement uses TRBV9 and TRBJ2-5; 11 bases agree with TRBD2. The CDR3 consists of 15 residues. Per the germline V gene, CDR1 is SGDLS and CDR2 is YYNGEE. With V trimmed by 3 bases and J by 0 bases, 1 base remained unmatched. In DNA, the CDR3 is TGTGCCAGCAGCGCTAGCGGGGGGTACCAAGAGACCCAGTACTTC. It encodes CASSASGGYQETQYF. Supplemented by reference TRBV9 and TRBJ2-5, the full variable domain reads DSGVTQTPKHLITATGQRVTLRCSPRSGDLSVYWYQQSLDQGLQFLIQYYNGEERAKGNILERFSAQQFPDLHSELNLSSLELGDSALYFCASSASGGYQETQYFGPGTRLLVL.

Written as DNA, the CDR3 is TGTGCCAGCAGTGGGTGGGCAGCTAATGAAAAACTGTTTTTT. This translates into CASSGWAANEKLFF. The genes are TRBV2 and TRBJ1-4, with D unclear. The CDR3 loop spans 14 amino acids. CDR1 and CDR2 (germline): SNHLY, FYNNEI. The ends were cut back, 4 bases at V and 3 bases at J, with 9 bases in the middle.

Regarding this clone: Other DNA sequences in this specimen translate into the identical CDR3. CDR3 sequence (DNA): TGTGCCAGCAGGAGGTCTTACGAGCAGTACTTC. Protein sequence: CASRRSYEQYF. The chain links TRBV28 to TRBJ2-7; D is uncertain. Trimming stripped 6 bases from V and 4 bases from J, with 7 bases between. Germline CDR1 reads MDHEN; CDR2 reads SYDVKM. CDR3 length: 11 amino acids. The whole variable domain, remainder taken from reference TRBV28 and TRBJ2-7, is DVKVTQSSRYLVKRTGEKVFLECVQDMDHENMFWYRQDPGLGLRLIYFSYDVKMKEKGDIPEGYSVSREKKERFSLILESASTNQTSMYLCASRRSYEQYFGPGTRLTVT.

The genes are TRBV11-2 and TRBJ1-2; D is possibly TRBD1 (6 bases). In germline, CDR1 is SGHAT, CDR2 FQNNGV. Trimming stripped 6 bases from V and 7 bases from J, with 15 bases between. The length of the CDR3 is 13 residues. The CDR3 DNA reads TGTGCCAGCAGTCAGGTATTGACAGGTGGCTACACCTTC. Translation gives CASSQVLTGGYTF.

Only a few counts were recorded for this clone. V gene TRBV20-1 combines with J gene TRBJ1-1; D is unresolved. The CDR3 runs 12 residues. Germline V CDR1 and CDR2: DFQATT, SNEGSKA (reference sequence). V gave up 3 bases and J gave up 4 bases, with 9 bases separating them. This CDR3 reads CSASEGPTEAFF. For the CDR3, the DNA is TGCAGTGCTAGTGAGGGCCCCACTGAAGCTTTCTTT.

CDR3 DNA: TGTGCCAGCAGCCTACCCACCGGGGGATACAATGAGCAGTTCTTC. Protein: CASSLPTGGYNEQFF. The chain is built from TRBV28 and TRBJ2-1; tentative D call: TRBD2 (6 bases). The CDR3 spans 15 residues. Trimming stripped 6 bases from V and 4 bases from J, with 16 bases between. Germline V gene data show CDR1 as MDHEN and CDR2 as SYDVKM.

The chain's CDR3 is CASSFTGGQGADTQYF. CDR3 DNA: TGTGCCAGCAGCTTTACCGGGGGACAGGGTGCAGATACGCAGTATTTT. This chain uses TRBV7-3 with TRBJ2-3; 9 nucleotides match TRBD1. This CDR3 is 16 amino acids long. V shed 3 bases and J 4 bases; nucleotides not matched to a gene: 8. Germline V gives CDR1 SGHTA, CDR2 FQGTGA.

CDR3 DNA sequence: TGCGCCAGCAGCCCCGGACAGGGAGTAGAGTATGGCTACACCTTC. Translating it yields CASSPGQGVEYGYTF. The genes are TRBV4-3 and TRBJ1-2; 8 bases fit TRBD1. The V segment lost 4 bases and the J segment 5 bases; nucleotides outside the gene matches: 9. Per the germline V gene, CDR1 is LGHNA and CDR2 is YSLEER. The CDR3 contains 15 residues.

The chain employs TRBV4-2 and TRBJ2-3; D not certain. Germline assignment: CDR1 LGHNA and CDR2 YNFKEQ. V was pared by 0 bases and J by 5 bases, with 6 bases between. CDR3 length: 13 amino acids. CDR3 sequence reads: CASSQDILDTQYF. The CDR3 bases are TGTGCCAGCAGCCAAGATATACTAGATACGCAGTATTTT.

The chain carries TRBV19 and TRBJ1-3; 7 bases align to TRBD1. Germline V lookup: CDR1 LNHDA, CDR2 SQIVND (reference sequence). This CDR3 comprises 13 residues. Trimming took 5 bases from V and 4 from J; bases not matched to a gene: 2. The DNA for the CDR3 is TGTGCCAGTAGTGGGACAGTCGGAAACACCATATATTTT. It codes for CASSGTVGNTIYF.

The chain couples TRBV11-2 to TRBJ2-7; 8 bases map to TRBD2. The germline V gene has CDR1 SGHAT and CDR2 FQNNGV. The CDR3 has 15 amino acids. J lost 4 bases, V lost 5 bases, and 10 bases had no gene match. CDR3 DNA: TGTGCCAGCAGCCCGGGAGGGGCGCGGGGTTACGAGCAGTACTTC. This codes for CASSPGGARGYEQYF.

This clone was seen a single time. The CDR3 region is CASSYSVAGTYEQYF. DNA of the CDR3: TGTGCCAGCAGTTACTCGGTAGCGGGGACCTACGAGCAGTACTTC. The genes are TRBV6-2 or TRBV6-3 and TRBJ2-7, with 8 bases aligning to TRBD2. Trimming at V came to 0 bases and at J to 2 bases, leaving 3 bases not matched to a gene. CDR1 and CDR2 (germline): MNHEY, SVGEGT. The CDR3 totals 15 residues.

The chain has TRBV18 and TRBJ1-2; 9 nucleotides line up with TRBD1. Germline trimming cut 1 base from V and 7 bases from J; bases unmatched to any gene: 7. Germline CDR1 is KGHSH and CDR2 is LQKENI. CDR3 size: 15 residues. This chain's CDR3 is CASSPQQDRGFGYTF. The CDR3, as DNA: TGTGCCAGCTCACCACAGCAGGACAGGGGTTTTGGCTACACCTTC.

This chain connects TRBV2 to TRBJ2-3, with 14 positions matching TRBD2. CDR1 and CDR2 from the germline V gene are SNHLY and FYNNEI. This CDR3 has 16 amino acids. V was pared by 8 bases and J by 9 bases, with 13 bases of the junction left unmatched. In DNA form, the CDR3 reads TGTGCCAGCTCGACTTTGGGGGGACTAGCGGGAGCCACGCAGTATTTT. Protein sequence: CASSTLGGLAGATQYF.

The chain uses TRBV12-3 or TRBV12-4 and TRBJ1-2, with 9 bases that match TRBD1. V lost 2 bases and J lost 11; bases outside the gene matches: 6. The CDR3 sequence is 13 residues long. For the CDR3, the DNA is TGTGCCAGCAGTTTAATGGACAGGGGAAAATACACCTTC. It translates to CASSLMDRGKYTF.

The genes are TRBV4-1 and TRBJ1-6, with TRBD1 matching 7 bases. CDR1 MGHRA and CDR2 YSYEKL come from the germline V gene. V was clipped by 1 base and J by 8 bases; unmatched bases: 5. This CDR3 is built from 15 residues. DNA for the CDR3: TGCGCCAGCAGCCAAGGGCAGGGGGGTGATTCACCCCTCCACTTT. Translated, it gives CASSQGQGGDSPLHF.

The chain employs TRBV11-2 and TRBJ2-4; D not resolved. V was shortened by 4 bases and J by 1 base, with 11 bases between the two germline ends. The CDR3 totals 15 residues. Germline CDR1 and CDR2: SGHAT and FQNNGV. CDR3 bases: TGTGCCAGCAGCTCCCCGGGTCTGGCCAAAAACATTCAGTACTTC. Translation gives CASSSPGLAKNIQYF.

This clone has a handful of counts. CDR3 residues: CASTLGEGNNEQFF. As DNA, the CDR3 is TGTGCCAGCACATTGGGGGAGGGGAACAATGAGCAGTTCTTC. The gene calls are TRBV25-1 and TRBJ2-1, with 7 bases aligning to TRBD2. Trimming at V came to 7 bases and at J to 5 bases, leaving 8 bases not matched to a gene. The V gene's germline CDR1 is MGHDK and CDR2 SYGVNS. This CDR3 has 14 residues. The complete variable domain, with remaining parts taken from reference TRBV25-1 and TRBJ2-1, reads EADIYQTPRYLVIGTGKKITLECSQTMGHDKMYWYQQDPGMELHLIHYSYGVNSTEKGDLSSESTVSRIRTEHFPLTLESARPSHTSQYLCASTLGEGNNEQFFGPGTRLTVL.

This clone was detected a few times. The chain couples TRBV11-2 to TRBJ2-1; the D gene is possibly TRBD2 (5 bases). The CDR3 is 13 residues long. Deletions cut 3 bases from V and 6 bases from J, with 9 bases between. Germline V gene lookup returns CDR1 SGHAT and CDR2 FQNNGV. CDR3: CASSFGLSNEQFF. CDR3 in DNA: TGTGCCAGCAGCTTCGGACTCAGCAATGAGCAGTTCTTC.

This clone was seen a single time. The chain recombines TRBV6-5 with TRBJ1-2; possibly TRBD1 for D (5 bases). Trimming pared 6 bases from V and 5 bases from J, leaving 19 bases between. Germline V gene lookup returns CDR1 MNHEY and CDR2 SVGAGI. The CDR3 contains 15 residues. The CDR3: CASRPGRALGYGYTF. The CDR3 DNA follows: TGTGCCAGCAGACCGGGCAGGGCGCTCGGTTATGGCTACACCTTC.

This clone was observed a few times. The V and J genes are TRBV9 and TRBJ2-7; 7 bases map to TRBD1. The CDR3 extends over 14 amino acids. V was pared by 0 bases and J by 5 bases, with 5 bases of the junction left unmatched. The germline CDR1 and CDR2 sequences are SGDLS and YYNGEE. The DNA for the CDR3 is TGTGCCAGCAGCGTAGAGGGGGCAATGAACGAGCAGTACTTC. Translated: CASSVEGAMNEQYF.